The rows below give T cell receptor beta chains drawn from one sample of a study of T-cell memory formation after mild COVID-19. From the 5' RACE reads, TCRdb called clonotypes with MiXCR, one entry per CDR3 protein. The sample contains 400,000 to 500,000 distinct CDR3 sequences, about 19% of which appear only once. The sequenced sample consisted of PBMCs or a T cell subset sorted from them (not recorded which). The receptors originated from an adult woman who had mild COVID-19 (a few samples of this study predate the infection). Cell type and time point are not known. Both conserved end residues are trimmed from each CDR3.

CDR3 length: 14
V gene: TRBV27
CDR3 protein: ASSFLSGRAGVAQY

CDR3 length: 13
V gene: TRBV9
CDR3 protein: ASSPRAVSQETQY

CDR3 length: 13
V gene: TRBV29-1
CDR3 protein: SVKSGTSGTDTQY

CDR3 length: 11
V gene: TRBV10-3
CDR3 protein: AIRGGQDSPLH

CDR3 length: 12
V gene: TRBV19
CDR3 protein: ASTLTGSNTEAF

CDR3 length: 12
V gene: TRBV5-1
CDR3 protein: ASSLSRAVGEQY

CDR3 length: 14
V gene: TRBV7-9
CDR3 protein: ASSSVLAGPQETQY

CDR3 length: 11
V gene: TRBV9
CDR3 protein: ASSVMGIGEQF

CDR3 length: 13
V gene: TRBV6-4
CDR3 protein: ASSPNQGGTDTQY

CDR3 length: 10
V gene: TRBV5-1
CDR3 protein: ASSLAGGEQF

CDR3 length: 13
V gene: TRBV11-2
CDR3 protein: ASSRFFGTNEKLF

CDR3 length: 13
V gene: TRBV11-2
CDR3 protein: ASSLSRSYPDTQY

CDR3 length: 11
V gene: TRBV29-1
CDR3 protein: SVDSGSINEQF

CDR3 length: 12
V gene: TRBV10-3
CDR3 protein: AIRETGEITEAF

CDR3 length: 10
V gene: TRBV7-8
CDR3 protein: ASSTGSQPQH

CDR3 length: 13
V gene: TRBV7-2
CDR3 protein: ASSEAGTGTDTQY

CDR3 length: 15
V gene: TRBV12-3/TRBV12-4
CDR3 protein: ASSFFHTAGVADTQY

CDR3 length: 12
V gene: TRBV9
CDR3 protein: ASSVMGNNNEQF

CDR3 length: 13
V gene: TRBV3-1
CDR3 protein: ASSQFQGPNEKLF

CDR3 length: 13
V gene: TRBV6-5
CDR3 protein: ASSYSSGPRETQY

CDR3 length: 15
V gene: TRBV6-5
CDR3 protein: ASSYLEGGLGYNEQF

CDR3 length: 13
V gene: TRBV7-8
CDR3 protein: ASSYYPGTVDERF

CDR3 length: 14
V gene: TRBV25-1
CDR3 protein: ASSELGRGAAGELF

CDR3 length: 12
V gene: TRBV5-1
CDR3 protein: ASSGDIGPYEQY

CDR3 length: 12
V gene: TRBV24-1
CDR3 protein: ATSDARVYNEQF

CDR3 length: 14
V gene: TRBV20-1
CDR3 protein: SARDLQTGNNSPLH

CDR3 length: 13
V gene: TRBV6-6
CDR3 protein: ATRGGAGSTDTQY

CDR3 length: 11
V gene: TRBV7-9
CDR3 protein: ASSLALQIEAF

CDR3 length: 10
V gene: TRBV4-2
CDR3 protein: ASSQERDRQF

CDR3 length: 14
V gene: TRBV27
CDR3 protein: ASTPEMSASWSEQF

CDR3 length: 13
V gene: TRBV3-1
CDR3 protein: ASSSIAASYNEQF

CDR3 length: 14
V gene: TRBV12-3/TRBV12-4
CDR3 protein: ASSLDRVTLGEKLF

CDR3 length: 12
V gene: TRBV29-1
CDR3 protein: SVEDTGVSPEQY

CDR3 length: 12
V gene: TRBV2
CDR3 protein: ASSESGFTGELF

CDR3 length: 14
V gene: TRBV15
CDR3 protein: ATSTGGTLATGELF

CDR3 length: 13
V gene: TRBV27
CDR3 protein: ASSLGDGIGETQY

CDR3 length: 11
V gene: TRBV12-3/TRBV12-4
CDR3 protein: ASSSTFDYEQY

CDR3 length: 13
V gene: TRBV14
CDR3 protein: ASSQDRQGLYEQY

CDR3 length: 10
V gene: TRBV7-6
CDR3 protein: ASSRTSGELF

CDR3 length: 11
V gene: TRBV7-2
CDR3 protein: ASSARPVGGYT

CDR3 length: 10
V gene: TRBV29-1
CDR3 protein: SYGQGIGGYT

CDR3 length: 10
V gene: TRBV7-3
CDR3 protein: ASSNGQPEQF

CDR3 length: 12
V gene: TRBV12-3/TRBV12-4
CDR3 protein: ASSFPTAPSTIY

CDR3 length: 15
V gene: TRBV24-1
CDR3 protein: ATSDSGRTGIPTEAF

CDR3 length: 13
V gene: TRBV12-3/TRBV12-4
CDR3 protein: ASSPVRDLNTEAF

CDR3 length: 12
V gene: TRBV5-1
CDR3 protein: ASRLGLAGDEQF

CDR3 length: 13
V gene: TRBV20-1
CDR3 protein: SARDGLTGAATQY

CDR3 length: 11
V gene: TRBV18
CDR3 protein: ASSPMGPYEQY

CDR3 length: 11
V gene: TRBV20-1
CDR3 protein: SAIDPGLSTQY

CDR3 length: 13
V gene: TRBV20-1
CDR3 protein: SARVLAGETDTQY

CDR3 length: 13
V gene: TRBV12-3/TRBV12-4
CDR3 protein: ASSLGTGAFYGYT

CDR3 length: 12
V gene: TRBV12-3/TRBV12-4
CDR3 protein: ASSSGQGRRELF

CDR3 length: 11
V gene: TRBV7-9
CDR3 protein: ASRRTPQETQY